This TCR beta chain was recovered during a study of a mutant IDH1 vaccine in newly diagnosed glioma. On the study more broadly: In weeks 1, 3, 5, 7, 11, 15, 19 and 23, patients were immunized, eight times in all. Vaccination started 4-6 weeks after radiotherapy alone, or with temozolomide cycles. Previous treatment comprised radiotherapy, temozolomide, or both, mostly both.

Specified time point: week 5, during vaccination. One vaccine dose held 300 ug of mutant IDH1 20-mer peptide and came with topical imiquimod. The method was immunoSEQ multiplex PCR; TCRdb's version includes in-frame clones alone and lacks a portion of them. The table includes 50,000 to 65,000 clones, about 81% detected once. About this clone: Antigen unknown. One end of the junction is discordant with germline, which a read error may explain.

Notes on the study in general: Vaccine-induced responses were seen in 93.3% of patients, spanning several MHC alleles.

CDR1 and CDR2 (germline): MNHNS, SASEGT. The CDR3 is 13 amino acids. The TCR originated in a man aged 25 to 45 with glioma. The sequencing here drew on PBMCs, taken from a glioma patient whose treatment included an IDH1 peptide vaccine. This rearrangement joins TRBV6-1 to TRBJ2-4, with D possibly being TRBD1 or TRBD2 (7 bases each). CDR3 sequence: CASRGPDREGQNF. The CDR3 nucleotides are TGTGCCAGCAGGGGCCCAGACAGGGAGGGCCAGAACTTC.